This TCR beta chain was found in a study of cytomegalovirus exposure and HLA in healthy donors. PCR involved 60 Vbeta and 13 Jbeta primers. In the authors' workflow: Later analysis identified tens of millions of unique TCR beta chains, 8.5 million to 13 million shared. Some clones are missing from TCRdb's copy, which holds only in-frame ones; the method was immunoSEQ multiplex PCR. V, J and clone size were drawn from that table, and D and trimming were deduced from the DNA. The sample consists of 180,000 or so clones, less than 80% of them appearing once. The germline gives CDR1 SEHNR, CDR2 FQNEAQ (reference sequence). With 1 base clipped from V and 7 bases from J, the junction kept 6 bases outside the gene matches. The CDR3 is 15 residues long.

J is TRBJ1-5 and V is TRBV7-9; 8 bases fit TRBD1. The sample consisted of PBMCs. This receptor was identified in a man between 18 and 29 years old in good health and CMV-seronegative. CDR3 amino acids: CASSLGGQGSQPQHF. The CDR3 region has the DNA TGTGCCAGCAGCTTAGGCGGACAGGGATCCCAGCCCCAGCATTTT.